The 27 T cell receptor beta chains below were found in one sample sequenced in a study of cytomegalovirus exposure and HLA in healthy donors. This table comes from immunoSEQ multiplex PCR, and its TCRdb copy is limited to in-frame clones, with some not included. The repertoire consists of 150,000 to 200,000 clones, with roughly 91% occurring once and the leading ten covering roughly 3%. What was sequenced was PBMCs. The receptor set was obtained from a man aged 18 to 30 in good health and CMV-seronegative.

This chain connects TRBV19 to TRBJ1-6; 7 bases align to TRBD1. The CDR3 consists of 15 residues. Germline loops: CDR1 LNHDA, CDR2 SQIVND (reference sequence). V was pared by 1 base and J by 7 bases, with 4 bases of the junction left unmatched. The CDR3 here is CASSIGPQGNSPLHF. Written as DNA, the CDR3 is TGTGCCAGTAGTATAGGCCCACAGGGGAATTCACCCCTCCACTTT. Drawing the rest from reference TRBV19 and TRBJ1-6, the complete variable domain is DGGITQSPKYLFRKEGQNVTLSCEQNLNHDAMYWYRQDPGQGLRLIYYSQIVNDFQKGDIAEGYSVSREKKESFPLTVTSAQKNPTAFYLCASSIGPQGNSPLHFGNGTRLTVT.

The chain recombines TRBV7-9 with TRBJ1-1; 10 bases agree with TRBD1. Unmatched junction bases numbered 9, after V lost 6 bases and J lost 5 bases. This CDR3 has 15 amino acids. Germline assignment: CDR1 SEHNR and CDR2 FQNEAQ (reference sequence). The CDR3 loop is CASRTGQGDGTEAFF. The CDR3 region has the DNA TGTGCCAGCAGAACAGGACAGGGGGATGGAACTGAAGCTTTCTTT. The entire variable domain, with the rest obtained from reference TRBV7-9 and TRBJ1-1, is as follows: DTGVSQNPRHKITKRGQNVTFRCDPISEHNRLYWYRQTLGQGPEFLTYFQNEAQLEKSRLLSDRFSAERPKGSFSTLEIQRTEQGDSAMYLCASRTGQGDGTEAFFGQGTRLTVV.

V is TRBV6-5 and J is TRBJ1-6; 7 bases map to TRBD1. Germline V gene lookup returns CDR1 MNHEY and CDR2 SVGAGI. The J segment lost 9 bases and the V segment lost 7 bases, leaving 9 bases of the junction unmatched. The CDR3 is 14 amino acids. DNA for the CDR3: TGTGCCAGCACCAGGAGACAGGGTACTTCACCCCTCCACTTT. This encodes CASTRRQGTSPLHF.

V usage is TRBV29-1 and J usage is TRBJ2-5; D call uncertain. Germline V gives CDR1 SQVTM, CDR2 ANQGSEA. The V end lost 3 bases, the J end lost 5 bases, and 10 bases lay between the germline ends. This CDR3 comprises 12 residues. In nucleotides, the CDR3 is TGCAGCGTTGATTTCCAGGCGGAGACCCAGTACTTC. Residues: CSVDFQAETQYF.

The rearrangement links TRBV5-1 to TRBJ2-2, with D hard to call. The CDR3 has 13 residues. Germline-derived CDR1 and CDR2 are SGHRS and YFSETQ. The V end was cut by 1 base, the J end by 1 base, with 2 bases between. CDR3 in DNA: TGCGCCAGCAGCTTGCTGAACACCGGGGAGCTGTTTTTT. Amino acid sequence: CASSLLNTGELFF.

The chain links TRBV10-3 to TRBJ1-1; 9 positions agree with TRBD1. In germline, CDR1 is ENHRY, CDR2 SYGVKD. The V segment lost 9 bases and the J segment 1 base; nucleotides outside the gene matches: 3. The length of the CDR3 is 13 residues. This CDR3 is CAITGQGNTEAFF. CDR3 sequence (DNA): TGTGCCATTACGGGACAGGGGAACACTGAAGCTTTCTTT.

The CDR3 DNA sequence: TGTGCCAGCAGCTTAGGCGGGACGGGGACTAGCGGCTACGAGCAGTACTTC. Protein: CASSLGGTGTSGYEQYF. This chain uses TRBV7-8 with TRBJ2-7; TRBD2 matches 11 bases. Per germline, CDR1 SGHVS and CDR2 FQNEAQ. V shed 1 base, J shed 3 bases, and the junction held 8 bases outside the gene matches. This CDR3 spans 17 amino acids.

The chain combines TRBV7-9 with TRBJ2-3, with D possibly being TRBD1 (5 bases). Germline V gene data show CDR1 as SEHNR and CDR2 as FQNEAQ (reference sequence). V was pared by 4 bases and J by 2 bases, with 13 bases between. The CDR3 covers 15 residues. CDR3 in DNA: TGTGCCAGCAGCTACCGACAGCGACCCACAGATACGCAGTATTTT. This codes for CASSYRQRPTDTQYF.

This clone showed up just once. The V gene is TRBV5-1, the J gene TRBJ1-2, with 10 positions matching TRBD1. The germline V gene has CDR1 SGHRS and CDR2 YFSETQ. The CDR3 is made up of 16 amino acids. With 4 bases clipped from V and 7 bases from J, the junction kept 13 bases outside the gene matches. CDR3 nucleotide sequence: TGCGCCAGCAGCCCCAACCCGGGACAGGGGTTGTTTGGCTACACCTTC. It codes for CASSPNPGQGLFGYTF. The full variable domain, with the rest looked up from reference TRBV5-1 and TRBJ1-2, is KAGVTQTPRYLIKTRGQQVTLSCSPISGHRSVSWYQQTPGQGLQFLFEYFSETQRNKGNFPGRFSGRQFSNSRSEMNVSTLELGDSALYLCASSPNPGQGLFGYTFGSGTRLTVV.

The chain links TRBV2 to TRBJ2-5; tentatively, D is TRBD2 (6 bases). This CDR3 has 11 residues. V dropped 6 bases and J dropped 4 bases, with 6 bases sitting between them. From germline, CDR1 is SNHLY and CDR2 FYNNEI. The CDR3 sequence is CASRGGETQYF. CDR3 coding DNA: TGTGCCAGCAGGGGAGGAGAGACCCAGTACTTC.

This rearrangement joins TRBV7-8 to TRBJ1-2, with 8 bases identical to TRBD1. The J segment lost 3 bases and the V segment lost 3 bases, leaving 6 bases of the junction unmatched. Germline V lookup: CDR1 SGHVS, CDR2 FQNEAQ. The CDR3 loop spans 15 amino acids. The DNA for the CDR3 is TGTGCCAGCAGCTTTTCAGGGGGCGCGTACTATGGCTACACCTTC. This translates into CASSFSGGAYYGYTF.

J is TRBJ2-5 and V is TRBV29-1; possible D gene TRBD1, 5 bases. This CDR3 has 12 amino acids. Looked up from germline, CDR1 is SQVTM and CDR2 is ANQGSEA. The V end lost 4 bases, the J end lost 2 bases, and 8 bases lay between the germline ends. The CDR3 protein is CSVAREQETQYF. The CDR3 DNA reads TGCAGCGTTGCCAGGGAACAAGAGACCCAGTACTTC. The full variable domain, completed using reference TRBV29-1 and TRBJ2-5, is SAVISQKPSRDICQRGTSLTIQCQVDSQVTMMFWYRQQPGQSLTLIATANQGSEATYESGFVIDKFPISRPNLTFSTLTVSNMSPEDSSIYLCSVAREQETQYFGPGTRLLVL.

The rearrangement uses TRBV5-1 and TRBJ2-1; TRBD2 agrees at 7 bases. V was clipped by 1 base and J by 6 bases; unmatched bases: 1. Germline V gene data show CDR1 as SGHRS and CDR2 as YFSETQ. The CDR3 extends over 13 amino acids. The DNA for the CDR3 is TGCGCCAGCAGCTTGACTAGCGTCAATGAGCAGTTCTTC. Its protein product is CASSLTSVNEQFF.

This clone was detected only a few times. J is TRBJ1-1 and V is TRBV11-1; D possibly corresponds to TRBD1 (5 bases). Germline lookup yields CDR1 SGHAT and CDR2 FQDESV (reference sequence). V lost 2 bases, J lost 7 bases, and 8 bases lay in between. The CDR3 spans 12 residues. The CDR3 DNA reads TGTGCCAGCAGCTTAAGAAGGGGTGAAGCTTTCTTT. It encodes CASSLRRGEAFF.

V usage is TRBV5-4 and J usage is TRBJ2-3; possible D gene TRBD2, 5 bases. Germline V gives CDR1 SGHNT, CDR2 YYREEE (reference sequence). CDR3 length equals 17 residues. V was cut by 0 bases and J by 0 bases, with 14 bases left in between. As DNA, the CDR3 is TGTGCCAGCAGCTTGGCCTCGAAACTAGTGAGCACAGATACGCAGTATTTT. Encoded protein: CASSLASKLVSTDTQYF.

This clone appeared once. This chain joins TRBV5-6 and TRBJ2-1, with 9 bases lining up with TRBD1. Germline-derived CDR1 and CDR2 are SGHDT and YYEEEE. The CDR3 sequence is 13 residues long. V lost 4 bases, J lost 8 bases, and 4 bases stayed unmatched. CDR3 bases: TGTGCCAGCAGCCTACAGGGGGCACATGAGCAGTTCTTC. This sequence encodes CASSLQGAHEQFF.

The CDR3 bases are TGTGCCAGTAGTATCACAACCGGGACAGATGGCTACACCTTC. Encoded protein: CASSITTGTDGYTF. The chain joins TRBV19 to TRBJ1-2; 7 bases map to TRBD1. CDR3 length: 14 residues. Trimming took 3 bases from V and 6 from J; bases not matched to a gene: 7. Germline V gene sequence: CDR1 LNHDA, CDR2 SQIVND (reference sequence). The full variable domain, its missing parts supplied by reference TRBV19 and TRBJ1-2, is DGGITQSPKYLFRKEGQNVTLSCEQNLNHDAMYWYRQDPGQGLRLIYYSQIVNDFQKGDIAEGYSVSREKKESFPLTVTSAQKNPTAFYLCASSITTGTDGYTFGSGTRLTVV.

The chain couples TRBV7-9 to TRBJ2-7; 8 nucleotides agree with TRBD1. Germline trimming cut 5 bases from V and 1 base from J; bases unmatched to any gene: 10. CDR1 is SEHNR, CDR2 FQNEAQ, per germline (reference sequence). This CDR3 has 16 amino acids. This chain's CDR3 is CASSPSTDRGSYEQYF. The CDR3 nucleotides are TGTGCCAGCAGCCCTTCAACCGACAGGGGATCCTACGAGCAGTACTTC.

The chain links TRBV9 to TRBJ2-2; TRBD2 matches 7 bases. This CDR3 has 14 amino acids. In germline, CDR1 is SGDLS, CDR2 YYNGEE. The V gene end was trimmed by 4 bases and the J gene end by 6 bases; junction bases not matched to a gene: 6. CDR3 residues: CASSTRGSPGELFF. In nucleotides, the CDR3 is TGTGCCAGCAGCACACGCGGGAGTCCCGGGGAGCTGTTTTTT.

The chain couples TRBV4-1 to TRBJ1-1, with TRBD1 matching over 8 bases. Germline V gene data show CDR1 as MGHRA and CDR2 as YSYEKL. The CDR3 contains 15 residues. The V segment lost 3 bases and the J segment 4 bases; nucleotides outside the gene matches: 7. This chain's CDR3 is CASSHARQGSTEAFF. The CDR3 DNA is TGCGCCAGCAGCCACGCCCGACAGGGGTCCACTGAAGCTTTCTTT.

V and J are TRBV5-6 and TRBJ2-1; no reliable D call. Germline loops: CDR1 SGHDT, CDR2 YYEEEE. Trimming took off 1 base at V and 2 bases at J, with 7 bases between the two ends. The CDR3 consists of 14 residues. The CDR3 region has the DNA TGTGCCAGCAGCTTGTGGCCTCCCTACAATGAGCAGTTCTTC. It is translated as CASSLWPPYNEQFF.

The rearrangement uses TRBV15 and TRBJ2-7; 13 bases are a match to TRBD2. Germline values: CDR1 LNHNV, CDR2 YYDKDF (reference sequence). This CDR3 is built from 17 residues. J lost 1 base, V lost 5 bases, and 8 bases had no gene match. For the CDR3, the DNA is TGTGCCACCAGCGTCACTAGCGGGAGGGAAGGTTCCTACGAGCAGTACTTC. Protein product: CATSVTSGREGSYEQYF. Full variable domain (remainder filled in from reference TRBV15 and TRBJ2-7): DAMVIQNPRYQVTQFGKPVTLSCSQTLNHNVMYWYQQKSSQAPKLLFHYYDKDFNNEADTPDNFQSRRPNTSFCFLDIRSPGLGDTAMYLCATSVTSGREGSYEQYFGPGTRLTVT.

V and J are TRBV29-1 and TRBJ2-3; D possibly corresponds to TRBD2 (5 bases). This CDR3 spans 13 amino acids. Germline V gives CDR1 SQVTM, CDR2 ANQGSEA. V was trimmed by 6 bases and J by 4 bases, leaving 14 bases between them. The CDR3 protein is CSVPGLFPDTQYF. CDR3 coding DNA: TGCAGCGTCCCGGGGTTGTTCCCAGATACGCAGTATTTT.

DNA for the CDR3: TGTGCCAGCAGTGCCCGGACAGGGGGGTATGGCGAGCAGTACGTC. This translates into CASSARTGGYGEQYV. The J gene is TRBJ2-7, the V gene TRBV6-1; 10 bases fit TRBD1. The CDR3 loop spans 15 amino acids. Germline loops: CDR1 MNHNS, CDR2 SASEGT. V was pared by 4 bases and J by 6 bases, with 9 bases of the junction left unmatched.

The gene calls are TRBV27 and TRBJ2-7, with a possible D match to TRBD2 (7 bases). This CDR3 has 15 amino acids. CDR1 is MNHEY, CDR2 SMNVEV, per germline (reference sequence). V lost 6 bases to trimming and J lost 0 bases, with 15 bases between them. The CDR3 protein is CASSRRGGTSYEQYF. The CDR3 DNA is TGTGCCAGCAGCCGGAGGGGGGGAACCTCCTACGAGCAGTACTTC.

The rearrangement uses TRBV18 and TRBJ1-1; D not certain. This CDR3 is built from 15 residues. Germline V gene lookup returns CDR1 KGHSH and CDR2 LQKENI. V gave up 2 bases and J gave up 3 bases, with 13 bases separating them. The CDR3 DNA is TGTGCCAGCTCACCATGGGCCCCATTGGACACTGAAGCTTTCTTT. This sequence encodes CASSPWAPLDTEAFF.

The rearrangement uses TRBV6-1 and TRBJ1-1; possible D gene TRBD1, 5 bases. The germline V gene has CDR1 MNHNS and CDR2 SASEGT. V was cut by 5 bases and J by 7 bases, with 11 bases left in between. This CDR3 contains 12 residues. CDR3: CASSKGPLEAFF. The CDR3 DNA follows: TGTGCCAGCAGTAAGGGGCCCCTTGAAGCTTTCTTT.